The rows below give T cell receptor beta chains drawn from one sample of a study of shared clonotypes between healthy human individuals. Assay: immunoSEQ multiplex PCR; the TCRdb copy retains only in-frame clones and omits some. The sample consists of 1.5 million to 2.5 million clones, roughly 95% of them appearing once. Sequenced material: naive CD8+ T cells sorted from blood. Receptors originate from a man between 18 and 35 years old in good health. The CDR3 runs from the conserved cysteine through the conserved F or W. Each record gives: J gene, D gene, CDR3 length, clone size, V gene, CDR3 protein, CDR3 DNA. The D gene is left open where the match is weak. Clone size is stated in some rows and not others, as once, few, many or a class when expanded.

>TRBJ2-7|TRBD2|15|.|TRBV9
CASNEGTSGAGEQYF
TGTGCCAGCAACGAGGGGACTAGCGGGGCGGGGGAGCAGTACTTC
>TRBJ2-3|TRBD2|16|.|TRBV11-2
CASSPLAGGPLDTQYF
TGTGCCAGCAGTCCACTAGCGGGGGGCCCTCTGGATACGCAGTATTTT
>TRBJ1-1|TRBD1|17|.|TRBV19
CASSTHLRTGEDTEAFF
TGTGCCAGTAGTACCCACCTTCGGACAGGGGAGGACACTGAAGCTTTCTTT
>TRBJ2-3|.|17|.|TRBV9
CASSSPLNAVATDTQYF
TGTGCCAGCAGCTCCCCTCTAAATGCGGTGGCCACAGATACGCAGTATTTT
>TRBJ1-5|.|14|.|TRBV2
CASSDLAGNQPQHF
TGTGCCAGCAGTGACCTGGCAGGGAATCAGCCCCAGCATTTT
>TRBJ2-6|.|15|.|TRBV6-5
CASSYSGSGANVLTF
TGTGCCAGCAGTTACTCGGGCTCTGGGGCCAACGTCCTGACTTTC
>TRBJ2-7|TRBD1|14|.|TRBV9
CASSAGQGWEEQYF
TGTGCCAGCAGCGCGGGACAGGGCTGGGAAGAGCAGTACTTC
>TRBJ1-1|.|14|.|TRBV5-1
CASSLAGQNTEAFF
TGCGCCAGCAGCTTGGCCGGGCAGAACACTGAAGCTTTCTTT
>TRBJ2-3|.|14|.|TRBV7-9
CASSLARGQDTQYF
TGTGCCAGCAGCTTAGCCAGGGGCCAGGATACGCAGTATTTT
>TRBJ2-2|TRBD1|14|few|TRBV10-1
CASSQTGATGELFF
TGCGCCAGCAGTCAGACAGGGGCCACCGGGGAGCTGTTTTTT
>TRBJ2-3|TRBD2|17|many|TRBV7-6
CASSPSGLAGFTDTQYF
TGTGCCAGCAGCCCGAGCGGGCTAGCGGGATTCACAGATACGCAGTATTTT
>TRBJ2-1|TRBD2|16|.|TRBV6-4
CASSAPSGRSVDEQFF
TGTGCCAGCAGTGCCCCTAGCGGGAGGTCGGTAGATGAGCAGTTCTTC
>TRBJ1-1|.|19|.|TRBV21-1
CASSRPGLGLERRNTEAFF
TGTGCCAGCAGCAGACCCGGATTAGGTTTGGAAAGGAGGAACACTGAAGCTTTCTTT
>TRBJ2-2|.|15|.|TRBV9
CASSQTAAGTGELFF
TGTGCCAGCAGCCAGACTGCCGCGGGCACCGGGGAGCTGTTTTTT
>TRBJ2-1|TRBD1|15|.|TRBV7-9
CASSLEDRGQDEQFF
TGTGCCAGCAGCTTAGAGGACAGGGGGCAGGATGAGCAGTTCTTC
>TRBJ1-1|TRBD1|16|.|TRBV4-1
CASSQVGTGGNTEAFF
TGCGCCAGCAGCCAAGTTGGGACAGGGGGAAACACTGAAGCTTTCTTT
>TRBJ2-7|.|15|.|TRBV4-1
CASSLYPGQSYEQYF
TGCGCCAGCAGCCTCTACCCGGGTCAATCCTACGAGCAGTACTTC
>TRBJ1-1|.|15|.|TRBV11-2
CASSLEQLMNTEAFF
TGTGCCAGCAGCTTAGAACAGCTCATGAACACTGAAGCTTTCTTT
>TRBJ2-1|.|13|.|TRBV27
CASSYRLHNEQFF
TGTGCCAGCAGTTACAGGTTACACAATGAGCAGTTCTTC
>TRBJ2-7|TRBD2|18|.|TRBV4-3
CASSQEYRREAPSYEQYF
TGCGCCAGCAGCCAAGAATATCGGCGGGAGGCCCCCTCCTACGAGCAGTACTTC
>TRBJ1-1|.|13|.|TRBV15
CATSRVVQTEAFF
TGTGCCACCAGCAGAGTTGTCCAGACTGAAGCTTTCTTT
>TRBJ2-1|TRBD1|17|.|TRBV5-1
CASSLYLTGGSYNEQFF
TGCGCCAGCAGCTTGTACCTTACAGGGGGCTCCTACAATGAGCAGTTCTTC
>TRBJ2-7|.|15|.|TRBV4-3
CASSQEVEGRPEQYF
TGCGCCAGCAGCCAAGAAGTCGAGGGCCGCCCCGAGCAGTACTTC
>TRBJ1-1|TRBD1|18|.|TRBV4-1
CASSQARLYRGLLAEAFF
TGCGCCAGCAGCCAAGCCAGGCTGTACAGGGGACTACTAGCTGAAGCTTTCTTT
>TRBJ2-5|.|14|.|TRBV6-4
CASNITGMEETQYF
TGTGCCAGCAATATTACAGGGATGGAAGAGACCCAGTACTTC
>TRBJ2-7|TRBD2|16|.|TRBV14
CASSSTGTSGVYEQYF
TGTGCCAGCAGTTCTACCGGGACTAGTGGAGTCTACGAGCAGTACTTC
>TRBJ2-7|TRBD2|16|once|TRBV9
CASSVGAGDVSYEQYF
TGTGCCAGCAGCGTAGGGGCGGGAGACGTCTCCTACGAGCAGTACTTC
>TRBJ2-7|TRBD1|15|.|TRBV5-4
CASSPDRGPVYEQYF
TGTGCCAGCAGTCCGGACAGGGGCCCTGTCTACGAGCAGTACTTC
>TRBJ2-7|TRBD2|11|.|TRBV6-5
CASRLADEQYF
TGTGCCAGCCGACTAGCCGACGAGCAGTACTTC
>TRBJ2-3|TRBD2|18|.|TRBV4-1
CASSQDLFWREGPDTQYF
TGCGCCAGCAGCCAAGATCTTTTCTGGCGGGAGGGCCCAGATACGCAGTATTTT
>TRBJ2-7|TRBD2|14|.|TRBV14
CASSLPGGLDEQYF
TGTGCCAGCAGCCTCCCGGGGGGGCTCGACGAGCAGTACTTC
>TRBJ2-3|TRBD2|15|.|TRBV7-9
CASSFPGLETDTQYF
TGTGCCAGCAGCTTCCCGGGACTAGAGACAGATACGCAGTATTTT
>TRBJ1-1|TRBD1|16|.|TRBV4-3
CASSPGGGQVYTEAFF
TGCGCCAGCAGCCCTGGAGGGGGACAGGTGTACACTGAAGCTTTCTTT
>TRBJ2-3|.|14|.|TRBV7-9
CASGWGSSTDTQYF
TGTGCCAGCGGTTGGGGTTCTAGCACAGATACGCAGTATTTT
>TRBJ1-6|.|14|.|TRBV9
CASSVVAISSPLHF
TGTGCCAGCAGCGTAGTCGCGATAAGTTCACCCCTCCACTTT
>TRBJ2-3|TRBD2|17|.|TRBV4-3
CASSQDELAGVVDTQYF
TGCGCCAGCAGCCAAGACGAACTAGCGGGAGTGGTGGATACGCAGTATTTT
>TRBJ2-5|TRBD2|15|.|TRBV7-9
CASSSGTSNQETQYF
TGTGCCAGCAGCTCCGGGACTAGCAACCAAGAGACCCAGTACTTC
>TRBJ1-5|.|13|.|TRBV6-5
CASSQRANQPQHF
TGTGCCAGCAGTCAGCGTGCCAATCAGCCCCAGCATTTT
>TRBJ2-7|.|15|once|TRBV11-2
CASSLRRAVAYEQYF
TGTGCCAGCAGCTTGCGACGGGCCGTTGCCTACGAGCAGTACTTC
>TRBJ2-7|TRBD1|16|.|TRBV5-1
CASSSGVGTGVYEQYF
TGCGCCAGCAGCTCTGGGGTGGGGACAGGGGTCTACGAGCAGTACTTC
>TRBJ2-3|TRBD1|16|.|TRBV27
CASSARTGKNPHGQYF
TGTGCCAGCAGTGCCCGGACAGGGAAGAACCCCCATGGGCAGTATTTT
>TRBJ1-5|.|13|once|TRBV27
CASSYGPNQPQHF
TGTGCCAGCAGTTATGGTCCGAATCAGCCCCAGCATTTT